This TCR beta chain was recovered during a study of shared clonotypes between healthy human individuals. Germline V gives CDR1 SGHTA, CDR2 FQGTGA. The CDR3 has 15 amino acids. Trimming took off 4 bases at V and 5 bases at J, with 16 bases between the two ends. TCRdb's table, derived via immunoSEQ multiplex PCR, lists solely in-frame clones and lacks some. Found here are 1.6 million or so clones, around 98.5% of them singletons; the top ten hold 0.36%. V is TRBV7-3 and J is TRBJ2-3; weak D call: TRBD2 (6 bases). The clonotype comes from a man aged 30-40 years in good health. The sequenced sample consisted of naive CD4+ T cells sorted from blood. Subset specified: CD45RA+ positively selected. The CDR3: CASSSSGTPIDTQYF. In DNA, the CDR3 is TGTGCCAGCAGCTCCTCCGGGACTCCGATAGATACGCAGTATTTT.